This T cell receptor (beta chain) stems from a study of T cell repertoires in cytomegalovirus infection. CDR1 and CDR2 from the germline V gene are MNHNS and SASEGT. The V end was cut by 2 bases, the J end by 2 bases, with 9 bases between. The CDR3 consists of 14 residues. TCRdb itself ran the reads through MiXCR, one entry per CDR3 protein. The sample holds about 470,000 distinct CDR3 sequences, approximately 40% seen once. Details on this clonotype: The target antigen is unknown.

The V call is TRBV6-1, the J call TRBJ1-2; no clear D gene. The starting material was cultured PBMCs, obtained from culture after CMV antigen stimulation. This receptor was identified in a human donor in good health (CMV status not recorded). Some clones in this sample may be carry-over from other donors' samples. The DNA for the CDR3 is TGTGCCAGCAGTGAATCTAGGTCAAACTATGGCTACACCTTC. It is translated as CASSESRSNYGYTF.